This TCR beta chain is drawn from a study of T-cell reconstitution after alpha-beta-depleted transplantation in children. As regards this clonotype: Its antigen is currently unknown.

General study findings and limits: Surviving thymic progenitors and recipient T cells were the source of high TCRbeta diversity at day 60 in some patients.

V lost 10 bases to trimming and J lost 6 bases; unmatched junction nucleotides: 11. The CDR3 loop spans 15 amino acids. The germline V gene encodes CDR1 LGHDT and CDR2 YNNKEL (reference sequence). This sample's TCRbeta library carried unique molecular identifier barcodes. TCRdb called the PCR reads again in MiXCR, with one record for every CDR3 protein. The sample carries roughly 150,000 distinct CDR3 sequences, around 10% recorded once. The specimen was PBMCs, collected before TCRalphabeta/CD19-depleted stem cell transplant. This clonotype originated in a boy younger than 10 with acute myeloid leukemia, due to receive a stem cell transplant. This chain connects TRBV3-1 to TRBJ2-2, with TRBD1 identical over 10 bases. CDR3 region: CATCQSGQGSGELFF. The CDR3 DNA follows: TGTGCCACCTGCCAATCGGGACAGGGGTCCGGGGAGCTGTTTTTT. The full variable domain, with the rest looked up from reference TRBV3-1 and TRBJ2-2, is DTAVSQTPKYLVTQMGNDKSIKCEQNLGHDTMYWYKQDSKKFLKIMFSYNNKELIINETVPNRFSPKSPDKAHLNLHINSLELGDSAVYFCATCQSGQGSGELFFGEGSRLTVL.